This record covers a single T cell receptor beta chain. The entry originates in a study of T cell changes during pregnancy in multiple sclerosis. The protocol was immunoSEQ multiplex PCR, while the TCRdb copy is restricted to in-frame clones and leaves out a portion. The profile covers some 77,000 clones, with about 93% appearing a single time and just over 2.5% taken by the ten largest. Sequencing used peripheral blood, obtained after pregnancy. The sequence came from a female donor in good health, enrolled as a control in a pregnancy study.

CDR3 sequence: CASSPRVLAGGYEQYF. CDR3 bases: TGTGCCAGCAGCCCGCGGGTCCTAGCGGGGGGGTACGAGCAGTACTTC. The gene calls are TRBV7-2 and TRBJ2-7, with TRBD2 identical over 12 bases. The CDR3 extends over 16 amino acids. Germline V gives CDR1 SGHTA, CDR2 FQGNSA. The trim removed 5 bases at V and 4 bases at J, leaving 9 bases unmatched.